Each of the 19 T cell receptor beta chains below was sequenced from the same sample in a study of blood T cell repertoires in COVID-19. The method was immunoSEQ multiplex PCR; TCRdb's version includes in-frame clones alone and lacks a portion of them. The data show about 250,000 clones, with around 84% seen just once and around 15% held by the top ten. Sequencing input: PBMCs or T cells enriched from blood (not recorded which). These receptors were collected from a man aged 18 to 30 who had recovered from COVID-19.

V and J are TRBV19 and TRBJ1-2; 9 bases agree with TRBD1. Trimming took 5 bases from V and 14 from J; bases not matched to a gene: 9. The CDR3 is 12 amino acids. CDR1 and CDR2 from the germline V gene are LNHDA and SQIVND (reference sequence). CDR3 in amino acids: CASSGAGTGRTF. CDR3 nucleotides: TGTGCCAGTAGTGGGGCCGGGACAGGGAGGACCTTC.

The V and J genes are TRBV4-1 and TRBJ2-5; 7 bases fit TRBD2. There are 16 residues in the CDR3. Germline lookup yields CDR1 MGHRA and CDR2 YSYEKL. Losses at the gene ends were 1 base for V and 7 bases for J; bases not matched to a gene: 12. CDR3 bases: TGCGCCAGCAGCCAAGTGTTTCCTAGCGGAGAGCGGACCCAGTACTTC. The encoded protein is CASSQVFPSGERTQYF.

This clone has a handful of counts. The chain combines TRBV13 with TRBJ2-1; perhaps TRBD2 as D (6 bases). Trimming took 5 bases from V and 5 from J, leaving 16 bases between them. The CDR3 contains 15 residues. From germline, CDR1 is PRHDT and CDR2 FYEKMQ (reference sequence). CDR3 sequence: CASSLTAGPNNEQFF. As DNA, the CDR3 is TGTGCCAGCAGCCTCACCGCGGGGCCGAACAATGAGCAGTTCTTC.

CDR3 nucleotide sequence: TGCGCCAGCAGCTTGGGCAAAGCTAGCTCTGGGGCCAACGTCCTGACTTTC. Amino acids: CASSLGKASSGANVLTF. This chain joins TRBV5-1 and TRBJ2-6; unclear D gene. The CDR3 runs to 17 residues. Trimming removed 0 bases from V and 0 bases from J, with 10 bases in between. The germline V gene encodes CDR1 SGHRS and CDR2 YFSETQ.

The chain is built from TRBV24-1 and TRBJ2-1; TRBD2 agrees at 13 bases. J lost 8 bases, V lost 2 bases, and 2 bases had no gene match. Germline V gene sequence: CDR1 KGHDR, CDR2 SFDVKD. The CDR3 loop spans 15 amino acids. Here the CDR3 reads CATSDWTSGSDEQFF. The CDR3 nucleotides are TGTGCCACCAGTGATTGGACTAGCGGGAGCGATGAGCAGTTCTTC.

V and J are TRBV2 and TRBJ2-5; 10 nucleotides agree with TRBD2. Trimming cost V 6 bases and J 2 bases; bases outside gene matches: 0. CDR1 is SNHLY and CDR2 is FYNNEI in the germline V gene. The CDR3 runs 13 residues. Written as DNA, the CDR3 is TGTGCCAGCAGGGGACTAGCGCAAGAGACCCAGTACTTC. Amino acids: CASRGLAQETQYF.

V is TRBV7-9 and J is TRBJ2-1, with D possibly matching TRBD1 (6 bases). Germline CDR1 reads SEHNR; CDR2 reads FQNEAQ (reference sequence). CDR3 length: 16 residues. The V and J ends lost 2 bases and 15 bases respectively, with 26 bases between them. CDR3 in DNA: TGTGCCAGCAGCTTATTGACCGGGACCGCCCCAGGACAGCCGTTCTTC. This codes for CASSLLTGTAPGQPFF.

This chain joins TRBV5-1 and TRBJ2-2; 9 bases align to TRBD1. CDR1 and CDR2 (germline): SGHRS, YFSETQ. The CDR3 is 15 residues long. The trim removed 1 base at V and 6 bases at J, leaving 4 bases unmatched. CDR3 sequence: CASSLRGQGAGELFF. The CDR3, as DNA: TGCGCCAGCAGCTTGAGGGGACAGGGAGCCGGGGAGCTGTTTTTT.

The CDR3 bases are TGTGCCAGCAGTGGGGCAAGGGAGCAGTTCTTC. This codes for CASSGAREQFF. The chain employs TRBV25-1 and TRBJ2-1, with D uncertain. CDR1 and CDR2 (germline): MGHDK, SYGVNS. V was cut by 4 bases and J by 10 bases, with 8 bases left in between. The CDR3 totals 11 residues.

The chain combines TRBV5-1 with TRBJ2-7; 7 nucleotides line up with TRBD1. CDR1 is SGHRS and CDR2 is YFSETQ in the germline V gene. Germline trimming cut 4 bases from V and 9 bases from J; bases unmatched to any gene: 13. The CDR3 consists of 14 residues. The CDR3 DNA reads as TGCGCCAGCAGCGACGGACAGGTGGACGGGGTGCAGTACTTC. Its protein product is CASSDGQVDGVQYF.

This rearrangement joins TRBV11-3 to TRBJ2-3, with TRBD1 matching 8 bases. V dropped 5 bases and J dropped 5; count of bases not matched to a gene: 12. CDR3 length: 16 amino acids. CDR1 is SGHNT and CDR2 is YENEEA in the germline V gene. In nucleotides, the CDR3 is TGTGCCAGCAGCCCCCAGGGCAGGGGGCTGGTAGATACGCAGTATTTT. This sequence encodes CASSPQGRGLVDTQYF.

This chain links TRBV7-2 with TRBJ2-2; the match to TRBD2 covers 7 bases. CDR1 is SGHTA and CDR2 is FQGNSA in the germline V gene. After removal of 5 bases from V and 6 bases from J, the junction contained 9 bases not matched to a gene. CDR3 size: 15 residues. As DNA, the CDR3 is TGTGCCAGCAGCCAGCCGGGACTAAGCGCCGGGGAGCTGTTTTTT. Its translation: CASSQPGLSAGELFF.

The sample holds one count of this clone. The V gene is TRBV19, the J gene TRBJ1-2, with TRBD1 identical over 8 bases. Germline CDR1 LNHDA, CDR2 SQIVND (reference sequence). There are 13 residues in the CDR3. V lost 5 bases and J lost 8; bases outside the gene matches: 7. The CDR3 loop is CASSSRGQDGYTF. DNA for the CDR3: TGTGCCAGTAGTTCCAGGGGGCAGGACGGCTACACCTTC.

This clone was observed once. V gene TRBV27 combines with J gene TRBJ2-3; 14 nucleotides agree with TRBD2. The CDR3 has 14 amino acids. Germline V gene data show CDR1 as MNHEY and CDR2 as SMNVEV (reference sequence). V lost 6 bases to trimming and J lost 7 bases; unmatched junction nucleotides: 3. CDR3 region: CASRTSGRGYTQYF. DNA for the CDR3: TGTGCCAGCAGGACTAGCGGGAGGGGGTATACGCAGTATTTT.

This sequence joins TRBV28 and TRBJ1-1; TRBD1 matches 8 bases. Germline CDR1 reads MDHEN; CDR2 reads SYDVKM. V was pared by 7 bases and J by 1 base, with 5 bases of the junction left unmatched. The CDR3 spans 14 residues. The CDR3 is CASISGTGNTEAFF. The CDR3 nucleotides are TGTGCCAGCATCTCCGGGACAGGGAACACTGAAGCTTTCTTT.

In this sample, this clone turned up a few times. DNA of the CDR3: TGCGCCAGCAGCTTGGTCGGTGACGAGCAGTACTTC. Translating it yields CASSLVGDEQYF. V and J are TRBV5-1 and TRBJ2-7; D is uncertain. V was shortened by 0 bases and J by 5 bases, with 6 bases between the two germline ends. Germline V lookup: CDR1 SGHRS, CDR2 YFSETQ. The CDR3 runs to 12 residues.

This chain links TRBV3-1 (or the pseudogene TRBV3-2) with TRBJ1-6, with 10 positions matching TRBD1. J lost 6 bases, V lost 2 bases, and 16 bases had no gene match. CDR3 length: 20 amino acids. Germline lookup yields CDR1 LGHDT and CDR2 YNNKEL (reference sequence). CDR3 nucleotides: TGTGCCAGCAGCCAAACCCGAGGGTGGGGACAGGGGTTCTCTAATTCACCCCTCCACTTT. It encodes CASSQTRGWGQGFSNSPLHF.

This chain connects TRBV5-4 to TRBJ2-1; 12 bases line up with TRBD2. Germline trimming cut 0 bases from V and 8 bases from J; bases unmatched to any gene: 6. The CDR3 sequence is 16 residues long. CDR1 and CDR2 (germline): SGHNT, YYREEE (reference sequence). The DNA of the CDR3 is TGTGCCAGCAGCTTGGACCTAGCGGGGGGGCCCGATGAGCAGTTCTTC. Translating gives CASSLDLAGGPDEQFF.

This clone was detected only once. The CDR3 spells CASSLNTPLIYNEQFF. The CDR3 nucleotides are TGTGCCAGCAGCTTAAACACGCCCCTGATCTACAATGAGCAGTTCTTC. The chain is built from TRBV7-2 and TRBJ2-1, with D hard to call. The CDR3 is made up of 16 amino acids. CDR1 and CDR2 (germline): SGHTA, FQGNSA. V lost 2 bases and J 3 bases, leaving 14 bases between the germline ends.